The 31 T cell receptor beta chains given below trace back to one sample, sequenced in a study of blood T cell repertoires in COVID-19. Assay used: immunoSEQ multiplex PCR; TCRdb lists only in-frame clones, some missing. Among some 300,000 clones, 88% were seen once, and the ten largest hold about 7%. The source material was peripheral blood. The receptors were sampled from a woman in her thirties who had recovered from COVID-19.

The chain uses TRBV28 and TRBJ1-2, with TRBD1 identical over 8 bases. The CDR3 loop spans 16 amino acids. The V gene end was trimmed by 3 bases and the J gene end by 4 bases; junction bases not matched to a gene: 10. Germline values: CDR1 MDHEN, CDR2 SYDVKM. The CDR3 coding sequence is TGTGCCAGCAGTTTCTCAACAGGGGGTGGCGGCTATGGCTACACCTTC. As protein: CASSFSTGGGGYGYTF.

This chain links TRBV28 with TRBJ1-1, with 7 bases lining up with TRBD1. J lost 5 bases, V lost 3 bases, and 18 bases had no gene match. Germline loops: CDR1 MDHEN, CDR2 SYDVKM. The CDR3 is 18 amino acids. The CDR3 nucleotides are TGTGCCAGCAGTTTCTCCAGCCGGGACAGTAAAACGAGAACTGAAGCTTTCTTT. It specifies CASSFSSRDSKTRTEAFF. Full variable domain (missing parts from reference TRBV28 and TRBJ1-1): DVKVTQSSRYLVKRTGEKVFLECVQDMDHENMFWYRQDPGLGLRLIYFSYDVKMKEKGDIPEGYSVSREKKERFSLILESASTNQTSMYLCASSFSSRDSKTRTEAFFGQGTRLTVV.

The rearrangement uses TRBV5-1 and TRBJ1-4, with D possibly being TRBD1 (5 bases). The V end lost 3 bases, the J end lost 5 bases, and 11 bases lay between the germline ends. CDR1 and CDR2 from the germline V gene are SGHRS and YFSETQ. The CDR3 spans 14 residues. CDR3 DNA sequence: TGCGCCAGCAGCTCGACAGTCACGAATGAAAAACTGTTTTTT. Residues: CASSSTVTNEKLFF.

This clone was counted once. The rearrangement links TRBV7-3 to TRBJ1-2; tentative D call: TRBD1 (6 bases). The germline V and J ends were trimmed by 0 bases and 2 bases, with 10 bases remaining between them. Germline-derived CDR1 and CDR2 are SGHTA and FQGTGA. CDR3 length: 15 residues. The CDR3 is CASSLTSQGNYGYTF. As DNA, the CDR3 is TGTGCCAGCAGCTTAACATCTCAGGGGAACTATGGCTACACCTTC.

This chain links TRBV28 with TRBJ2-7; D may be TRBD1 (7 bases). The germline V gene encodes CDR1 MDHEN and CDR2 SYDVKM. This CDR3 has 14 amino acids. Trimming left V 5 bases short and J 2 bases short, with 13 bases between. In DNA, the CDR3 is TGTGCCAGCAGTCGGAGGGGGCAGGCCTACGAGCAGTACTTC. Translation: CASSRRGQAYEQYF.

The V and J genes are TRBV30 and TRBJ2-2, with D perhaps matching TRBD1 (6 bases). V lost 4 bases, J lost 2 bases, and 14 bases lay in between. CDR3 length: 15 residues. Per the germline V gene, CDR1 is GTSNPN and CDR2 is SVGIG (reference sequence). This CDR3 is CAWTQDSTNTGELFF. CDR3 coding DNA: TGTGCCTGGACCCAGGACAGCACCAACACCGGGGAGCTGTTTTTT.

The chain has TRBV11-1 and TRBJ2-7; tentative D call: TRBD2 (6 bases). Trimming stripped 6 bases from V and 3 bases from J, with 15 bases between. Germline V lookup: CDR1 SGHAT, CDR2 FQDESV (reference sequence). The CDR3 is made up of 14 amino acids. The CDR3 DNA follows: TGTGCCAGCAGGGCCCGTGGCGGGGACTACGAGCAGTACTTC. Its translation is CASRARGGDYEQYF.

This clone was seen a handful of times. V usage is TRBV28 and J usage is TRBJ2-1; D possibly corresponds to TRBD1 (6 bases). The CDR3 is 17 amino acids. V was clipped by 3 bases and J by 3 bases, with 18 bases between them. The germline V gene has CDR1 MDHEN and CDR2 SYDVKM. The CDR3 nucleotides read TGTGCCAGCAGTTTGGGGGACACTAGGGCCAGCTACAATGAGCAGTTCTTC. Translating it yields CASSLGDTRASYNEQFF. The full variable domain, its missing parts supplied by reference TRBV28 and TRBJ2-1, is DVKVTQSSRYLVKRTGEKVFLECVQDMDHENMFWYRQDPGLGLRLIYFSYDVKMKEKGDIPEGYSVSREKKERFSLILESASTNQTSMYLCASSLGDTRASYNEQFFGPGTRLTVL.

The chain links TRBV7-2 to TRBJ2-5; 10 bases are a match to TRBD2. Germline V gene sequence: CDR1 SGHTA, CDR2 FQGNSA. The CDR3 sequence is 14 residues long. V lost 5 bases, J lost 4 bases, and 4 bases stayed unmatched. In DNA, the CDR3 is TGTGCCAGCAGCCAGCGGGGGGGGCGAGAGACCCAGTACTTC. Protein product: CASSQRGGRETQYF.

Regarding this clone: Other DNA sequences in this specimen translate into the identical CDR3. The chain is built from TRBV5-1 and TRBJ2-2, with 8 bases aligning to TRBD2. Trimming at V came to 4 bases and at J to 1 base, leaving 3 bases not matched to a gene. The germline CDR1 and CDR2 sequences are SGHRS and YFSETQ. The CDR3 length is 15 residues. CDR3 DNA sequence: TGCGCCAGCAGCCTGAGCGGGGGGAACACCGGGGAGCTGTTTTTT. Amino acid sequence: CASSLSGGNTGELFF.

The rearrangement links TRBV27 to TRBJ1-2; 7 bases are shared with TRBD1. Germline values: CDR1 MNHEY, CDR2 SMNVEV (reference sequence). V gave up 3 bases and J gave up 6 bases; unmatched junction bases: 4. The CDR3 consists of 13 residues. The CDR3 protein is CASSFQGGDGYTF. Written as DNA, the CDR3 is TGTGCCAGCAGTTTTCAGGGGGGAGATGGCTACACCTTC.

J is TRBJ1-4 and V is TRBV5-4; unclear D gene. The germline CDR1 and CDR2 sequences are SGHNT and YYREEE (reference sequence). The germline V and J ends were trimmed by 4 bases and 0 bases, with 10 bases remaining between them. The CDR3 runs 15 residues. As DNA, the CDR3 is TGTGCCAGCAGCCCCGGCGGAACAACTAATGAAAAACTGTTTTTT. It specifies CASSPGGTTNEKLFF.

V and J are TRBV4-1 and TRBJ2-2; possible D gene TRBD1, 6 bases. The CDR3 has 18 residues. V was pared by 2 bases and J by 1 base, with 17 bases between. Germline V gives CDR1 MGHRA, CDR2 YSYEKL. The CDR3 is CASSQRRGTTVNTGELFF. The CDR3 DNA is TGCGCCAGCAGCCAACGTAGGGGGACAACCGTGAACACCGGGGAGCTGTTTTTT.

This clone showed up just a few times. The V gene is TRBV5-1, the J gene TRBJ1-6, with TRBD1 identical over 8 bases. V was pared by 1 base and J by 9 bases, with 6 bases of the junction left unmatched. Germline assignment: CDR1 SGHRS and CDR2 YFSETQ. The length of the CDR3 is 15 residues. The CDR3 DNA is TGCGCCAGCAGCTTGAGGGCAGGGGGCCGTTCACCCCTCCACTTT. Encoded protein: CASSLRAGGRSPLHF.

The V call is TRBV5-6, the J call TRBJ1-2; 10 bases line up with TRBD1. The CDR3 contains 15 residues. V shed 0 bases, J shed 2 bases, and the junction held 1 base outside the gene matches. Germline values: CDR1 SGHDT, CDR2 YYEEEE. The CDR3 DNA is TGTGCCAGCAGCTTGGTGGACAGGGGGAACTATGGCTACACCTTC. It codes for CASSLVDRGNYGYTF.

The chain employs TRBV4-2 and TRBJ1-1, with D unclear. CDR1 and CDR2 from the germline V gene are LGHNA and YNFKEQ. This CDR3 region has 19 residues. The V and J ends lost 0 bases and 5 bases respectively, with 25 bases between them. CDR3 coding DNA: TGTGCCAGCAGCCAAGAAAGGTATCGGCGGGGAGCGGGAAGAACTGAAGCTTTCTTT. Residues: CASSQERYRRGAGRTEAFF.

This clone was seen only once. The CDR3 sequence is CASSQVERANYGYTF. CDR3 DNA: TGTGCCAGCAGCCAAGTAGAGAGAGCTAACTATGGCTACACCTTC. The V gene is TRBV4-2, the J gene TRBJ1-2; D not certain. Trimming pared 1 base from V and 0 bases from J, leaving 9 bases between. The CDR3 spans 15 residues. The germline CDR1 and CDR2 sequences are LGHNA and YNFKEQ.

The V and J genes are TRBV7-2 and TRBJ2-3; TRBD2 aligns across 8 bases. This CDR3 region has 14 residues. Looked up from germline, CDR1 is SGHTA and CDR2 is FQGNSA. V was clipped by 5 bases and J by 2 bases; unmatched bases: 3. In nucleotides, the CDR3 is TGTGCCAGCAGCCTTAGCGGGGTCACAGATACGCAGTATTTT. Its protein product is CASSLSGVTDTQYF.

This clone was found a few times. The chain recombines TRBV7-9 with TRBJ2-1; tentatively, D is TRBD2 (6 bases). Germline loops: CDR1 SEHNR, CDR2 FQNEAQ (reference sequence). Between the trimmed V and J ends, which lost 4 bases and 4 bases, there was a span of 14 bases. The CDR3 extends over 15 amino acids. This CDR3 is CASSYTGLEYNEQFF. CDR3 DNA: TGTGCCAGCAGCTATACGGGACTGGAGTACAATGAGCAGTTCTTC.

This rearrangement joins TRBV6-5 to TRBJ2-2, with D maybe TRBD1 (6 bases). The germline V gene encodes CDR1 MNHEY and CDR2 SVGAGI. Trimming stripped 6 bases from V and 1 base from J, with 9 bases between. The CDR3 consists of 14 residues. The CDR3 region is CASSRGQNTGELFF. CDR3 nucleotide sequence: TGTGCCAGCAGCCGGGGACAGAACACCGGGGAGCTGTTTTTT.

The CDR3 bases are TGTGCCAGCAGCCAAGCCTCCCGGGACATTTATGGGGAGCTGTTTTTT. Protein product: CASSQASRDIYGELFF. The chain has TRBV4-2 and TRBJ2-2; possible D gene TRBD1, 6 bases. CDR1 is LGHNA, CDR2 YNFKEQ, per germline. V was cut by 1 base and J by 8 bases, with 17 bases left in between. The CDR3 runs to 16 residues.

V and J are TRBV28 and TRBJ1-2; D is ambiguous. This CDR3 is built from 12 residues. V was clipped by 3 bases and J by 8 bases, with 10 bases between them. The germline CDR1 and CDR2 sequences are MDHEN and SYDVKM. CDR3 sequence (DNA): TGTGCCAGCAGTTTCGGGGATAGCGGCTACACCTTC. Its translation is CASSFGDSGYTF.

The genes are TRBV7-3 and TRBJ2-1; 7 nucleotides line up with TRBD1. The V segment lost 5 bases and the J segment 7 bases; nucleotides outside the gene matches: 5. The CDR3 is 13 residues long. The germline V gene has CDR1 SGHTA and CDR2 FQGTGA. The CDR3 DNA is TGTGCCAGCAGCCAAGGGGGCCGAAATGAGCAGTTCTTC. It specifies CASSQGGRNEQFF.

This CDR3 reads CASSPTGTAYNEQFF. The CDR3 DNA is TGTGCCAGCAGCCCTACCGGGACAGCCTACAATGAGCAGTTCTTC. The chain links TRBV7-2 to TRBJ2-1; TRBD1 aligns across 7 bases. Germline CDR1 and CDR2: SGHTA and FQGNSA. The CDR3 is made up of 15 amino acids. J was trimmed by 2 bases and V by 5 bases; bases with no gene match: 6.

Written as DNA, the CDR3 is TGCGCCAGCAGCTTGACCGGGACAGCAACCTACGAGCAGTACTTC. It encodes CASSLTGTATYEQYF. The chain recombines TRBV5-1 with TRBJ2-7, with 7 nucleotides matching TRBD1. The CDR3 contains 15 residues. Germline V gives CDR1 SGHRS, CDR2 YFSETQ. V shed 1 base, J shed 2 bases, and the junction held 6 bases outside the gene matches.

The chain joins TRBV5-4 to TRBJ2-3, with 8 nucleotides matching TRBD2. The V gene's germline CDR1 is SGHNT and CDR2 YYREEE (reference sequence). This CDR3 comprises 15 residues. J was trimmed by 4 bases and V by 4 bases; bases with no gene match: 8. The CDR3 loop reads CASSPRGGMADTQYF. CDR3 nucleotide sequence: TGTGCCAGCAGCCCCCGGGGGGGCATGGCAGATACGCAGTATTTT.

The chain employs TRBV23-1 and TRBJ2-7, with 7 bases matching TRBD2. TRBV23-1 is filed as an ORF, its function uncertain. The ends lost 0 bases at V and 5 bases at J; junction bases unmatched: 10. The CDR3 contains 16 residues. In DNA, the CDR3 is TGCGCCAGCAGTCAATCGGTTCGGGGAGGGTTCCACGAGCAGTACTTC. This gives the protein CASSQSVRGGFHEQYF.

V is TRBV9 and J is TRBJ1-4; TRBD1 matches 7 bases. This CDR3 has 16 residues. Germline V gene lookup returns CDR1 SGDLS and CDR2 YYNGEE. The V segment lost 4 bases and the J segment 8 bases; nucleotides outside the gene matches: 14. CDR3 sequence reads: CASSLRPGQGDEKLFF. The CDR3 nucleotides read TGTGCCAGCAGCCTAAGGCCGGGTCAGGGGGACGAAAAACTGTTTTTT. Full variable domain (outside the CDR3, taken from reference TRBV9 and TRBJ1-4): DSGVTQTPKHLITATGQRVTLRCSPRSGDLSVYWYQQSLDQGLQFLIQYYNGEERAKGNILERFSAQQFPDLHSELNLSSLELGDSALYFCASSLRPGQGDEKLFFGSGTQLSVL.

The V and J genes are TRBV19 and TRBJ1-5; 8 bases are shared with TRBD1. CDR1 is LNHDA, CDR2 SQIVND, per germline (reference sequence). The junction had 3 bases not matched to a gene; V was cut back by 5 bases and J by 0 bases. The CDR3 is 15 residues long. The CDR3 DNA reads as TGTGCCAGTAGTTCCAGGGGGCTTAGCAATCAGCCCCAGCATTTT. Amino acid sequence: CASSSRGLSNQPQHF.

The rearrangement joins TRBV28 to TRBJ1-5, with 9 nucleotides matching TRBD1. J gave up 4 bases and V 7 bases, and 11 bases lay outside the gene matches. CDR3 size: 16 residues. Germline V gene sequence: CDR1 MDHEN, CDR2 SYDVKM. CDR3 residues: CASNIDRGAVNQPQHF. DNA of the CDR3: TGTGCCAGCAACATTGACAGGGGGGCTGTGAATCAGCCCCAGCATTTT.

The chain uses TRBV2 and TRBJ2-1; D perhaps matches TRBD1 (5 bases). This CDR3 is 15 amino acids long. Germline assignment: CDR1 SNHLY and CDR2 FYNNEI. V lost 1 base and J lost 5, with 12 bases in between. This CDR3 is CASSEVRQGNNEQFF. DNA of the CDR3: TGTGCCAGCAGTGAAGTAAGGCAGGGAAACAATGAGCAGTTCTTC.